This T cell receptor beta chain was identified in a study of blood T cells in healthy people across ages. A second 7 to 11 cycle PCR used barcoded and J-beta primers. TCRdb analysed the 5' RACE reads with MiXCR anew, one entry per CDR3 protein. The table lists 580,000 or so distinct CDR3 sequences, around 50% of them singletons, with roughly 25% in the top ten. The CDR3 is made up of 14 amino acids. The V gene's germline CDR1 is MNHEY and CDR2 SVGEGT. V shed 6 bases, J shed 6 bases, and the junction held 6 bases outside the gene matches. A remark on this clonotype: The target antigen is unknown.

General study points: Per million T cells, TCR beta diversity dropped roughly linearly as age increased.

This TCR was recovered from a man older than 75 in good health. The chain uses TRBV6-2 or TRBV6-3 and TRBJ2-4; 9 nucleotides line up with TRBD1. The sample consisted of blood. This CDR3 is CASSSQGAANIQYF. The CDR3 nucleotides are TGTGCCAGCAGCTCACAGGGGGCGGCAAACATTCAGTACTTC.